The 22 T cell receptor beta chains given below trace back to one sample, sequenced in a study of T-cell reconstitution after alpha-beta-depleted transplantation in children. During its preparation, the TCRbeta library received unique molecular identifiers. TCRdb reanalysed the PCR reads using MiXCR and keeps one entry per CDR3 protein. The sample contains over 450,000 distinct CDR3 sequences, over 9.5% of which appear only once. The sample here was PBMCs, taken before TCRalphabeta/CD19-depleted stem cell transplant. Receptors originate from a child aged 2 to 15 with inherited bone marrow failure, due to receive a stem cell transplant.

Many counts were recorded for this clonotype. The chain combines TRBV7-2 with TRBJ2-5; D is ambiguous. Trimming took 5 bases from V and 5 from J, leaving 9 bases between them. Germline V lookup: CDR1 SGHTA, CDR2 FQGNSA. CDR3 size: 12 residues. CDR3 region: CASSPLWETQYF. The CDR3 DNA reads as TGTGCCAGCAGCCCCCTCTGGGAGACCCAGTACTTC.

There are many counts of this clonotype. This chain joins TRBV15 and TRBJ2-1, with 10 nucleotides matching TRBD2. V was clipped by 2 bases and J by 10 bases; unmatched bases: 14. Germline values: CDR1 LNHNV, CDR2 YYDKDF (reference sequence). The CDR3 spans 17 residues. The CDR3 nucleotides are TGTGCCACCAGCAGACAAACGGGGCTAGCGGGAGCGGGCGAGCAGTTCTTC. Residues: CATSRQTGLAGAGEQFF.

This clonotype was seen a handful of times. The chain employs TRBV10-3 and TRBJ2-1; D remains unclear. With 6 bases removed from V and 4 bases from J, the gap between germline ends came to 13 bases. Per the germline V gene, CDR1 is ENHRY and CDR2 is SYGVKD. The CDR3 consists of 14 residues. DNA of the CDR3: TGTGCCATCAGAGAGGCGGTCTTTTACAATGAGCAGTTCTTC. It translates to CAIREAVFYNEQFF.

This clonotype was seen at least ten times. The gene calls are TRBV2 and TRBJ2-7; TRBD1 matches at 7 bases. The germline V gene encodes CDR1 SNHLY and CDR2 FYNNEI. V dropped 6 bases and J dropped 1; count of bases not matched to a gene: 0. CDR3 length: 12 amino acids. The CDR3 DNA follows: TGTGCCAGCAGGGGACAGTCCTACGAGCAGTACTTC. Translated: CASRGQSYEQYF.

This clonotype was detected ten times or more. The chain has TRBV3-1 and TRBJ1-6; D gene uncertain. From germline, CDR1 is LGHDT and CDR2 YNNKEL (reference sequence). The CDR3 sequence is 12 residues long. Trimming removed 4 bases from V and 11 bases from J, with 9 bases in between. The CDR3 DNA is TGTGCCAGCAGCCTCGAGGGTCCACCCCTCCACTTT. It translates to CASSLEGPPLHF.

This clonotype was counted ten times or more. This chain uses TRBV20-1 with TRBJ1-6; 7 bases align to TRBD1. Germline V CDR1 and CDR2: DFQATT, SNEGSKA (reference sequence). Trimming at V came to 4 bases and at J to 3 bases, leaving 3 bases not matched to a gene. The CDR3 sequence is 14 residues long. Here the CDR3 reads CSAKDRLYNSPLHF. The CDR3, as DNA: TGCAGTGCTAAGGACAGGCTCTATAATTCACCCCTCCACTTT.

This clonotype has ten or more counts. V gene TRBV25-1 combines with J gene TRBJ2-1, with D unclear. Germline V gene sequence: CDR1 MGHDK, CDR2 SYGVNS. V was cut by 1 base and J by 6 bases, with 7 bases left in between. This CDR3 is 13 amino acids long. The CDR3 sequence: CASSESAGNEQFF. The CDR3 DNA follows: TGTGCCAGCAGTGAATCGGCAGGCAATGAGCAGTTCTTC.

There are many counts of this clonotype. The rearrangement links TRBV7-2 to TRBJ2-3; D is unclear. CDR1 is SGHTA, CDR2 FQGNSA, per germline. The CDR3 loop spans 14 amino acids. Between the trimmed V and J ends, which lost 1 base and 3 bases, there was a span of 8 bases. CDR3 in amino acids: CASSLGVQTDTQYF. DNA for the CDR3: TGTGCCAGCAGCTTAGGAGTTCAAACAGATACGCAGTATTTT.

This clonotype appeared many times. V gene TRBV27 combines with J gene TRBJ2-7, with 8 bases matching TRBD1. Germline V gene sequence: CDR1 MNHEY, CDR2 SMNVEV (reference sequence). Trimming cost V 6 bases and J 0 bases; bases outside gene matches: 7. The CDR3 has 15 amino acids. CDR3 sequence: CASSLWTGSSYEQYF. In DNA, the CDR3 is TGTGCCAGCAGCCTTTGGACAGGGAGCTCCTACGAGCAGTACTTC.

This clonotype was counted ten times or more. The CDR3 DNA is TGTGCCATCAGACCGGGACAGGGGGCAATACAAGAGACCCAGTACTTC. Protein product: CAIRPGQGAIQETQYF. This chain connects TRBV10-3 to TRBJ2-5, with 12 bases identical to TRBD1. Germline lookup yields CDR1 ENHRY and CDR2 SYGVKD. The CDR3 is made up of 16 amino acids. V dropped 6 bases and J dropped 2; count of bases not matched to a gene: 7.

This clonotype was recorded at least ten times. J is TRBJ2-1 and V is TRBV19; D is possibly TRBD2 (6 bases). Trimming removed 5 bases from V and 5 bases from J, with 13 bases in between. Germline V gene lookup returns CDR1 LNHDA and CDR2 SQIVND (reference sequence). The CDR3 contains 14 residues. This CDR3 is CASSVAGRNNEQFF. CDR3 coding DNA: TGTGCCAGTAGTGTCGCGGGACGGAACAATGAGCAGTTCTTC.

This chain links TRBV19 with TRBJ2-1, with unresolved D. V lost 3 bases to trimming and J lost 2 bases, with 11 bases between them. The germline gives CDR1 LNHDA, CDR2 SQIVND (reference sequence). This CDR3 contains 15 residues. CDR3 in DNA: TGTGCCAGTAGTATCCCGGGTACAACCTACAATGAGCAGTTCTTC. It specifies CASSIPGTTYNEQFF.

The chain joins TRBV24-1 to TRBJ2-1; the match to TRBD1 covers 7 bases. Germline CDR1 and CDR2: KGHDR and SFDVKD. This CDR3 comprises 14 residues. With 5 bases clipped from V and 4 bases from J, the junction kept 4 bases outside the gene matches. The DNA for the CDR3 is TGTGCCACCAGTGGGGAACAGGGGTACAATGAGCAGTTCTTC. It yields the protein CATSGEQGYNEQFF.

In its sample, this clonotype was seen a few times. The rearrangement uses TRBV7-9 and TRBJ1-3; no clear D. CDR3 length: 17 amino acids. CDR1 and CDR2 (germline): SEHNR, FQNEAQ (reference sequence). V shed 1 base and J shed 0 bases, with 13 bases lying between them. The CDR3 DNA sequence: TGTGCCAGCAGCTTAGGATTTGGCGGACGCTCTGGAAACACCATATATTTT. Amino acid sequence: CASSLGFGGRSGNTIYF. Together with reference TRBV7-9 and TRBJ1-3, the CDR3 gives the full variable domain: DTGVSQNPRHKITKRGQNVTFRCDPISEHNRLYWYRQTLGQGPEFLTYFQNEAQLEKSRLLSDRFSAERPKGSFSTLEIQRTEQGDSAMYLCASSLGFGGRSGNTIYFGEGSWLTVV.

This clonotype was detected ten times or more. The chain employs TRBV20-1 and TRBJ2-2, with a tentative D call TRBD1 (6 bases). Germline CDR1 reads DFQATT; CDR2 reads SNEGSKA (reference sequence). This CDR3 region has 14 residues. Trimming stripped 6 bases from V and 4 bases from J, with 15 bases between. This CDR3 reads CSARRDITTGELFF. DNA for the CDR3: TGCAGTGCGAGACGGGACATTACCACCGGGGAGCTGTTTTTT.

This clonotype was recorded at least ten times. For the CDR3, the DNA is TGTGCCACCAGCAGAGACCGTGCGTGGGGTCAGCCCCAGCATTTT. It codes for CATSRDRAWGQPQHF. This sequence joins TRBV15 and TRBJ1-5; D not resolved. V lost 0 bases and J 6 bases, leaving 12 bases between the germline ends. Germline V CDR1 and CDR2: LNHNV, YYDKDF (reference sequence). The CDR3 has 15 residues.

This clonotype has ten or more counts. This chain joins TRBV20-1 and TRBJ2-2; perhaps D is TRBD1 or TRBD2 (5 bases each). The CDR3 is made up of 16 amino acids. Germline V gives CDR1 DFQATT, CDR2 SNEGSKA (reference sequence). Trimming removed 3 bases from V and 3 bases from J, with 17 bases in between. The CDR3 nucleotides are TGCAGTGCTAGGCTGTCCGGGACCCTGTACACCGGGGAGCTGTTTTTT. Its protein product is CSARLSGTLYTGELFF.

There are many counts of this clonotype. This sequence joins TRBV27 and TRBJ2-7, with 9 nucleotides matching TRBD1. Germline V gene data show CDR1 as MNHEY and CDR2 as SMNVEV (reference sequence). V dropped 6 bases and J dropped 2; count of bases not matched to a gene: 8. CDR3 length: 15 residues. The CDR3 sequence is CASSFGTGKTYEQYF. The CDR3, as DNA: TGTGCCAGCAGCTTTGGGACAGGGAAGACCTACGAGCAGTACTTC.

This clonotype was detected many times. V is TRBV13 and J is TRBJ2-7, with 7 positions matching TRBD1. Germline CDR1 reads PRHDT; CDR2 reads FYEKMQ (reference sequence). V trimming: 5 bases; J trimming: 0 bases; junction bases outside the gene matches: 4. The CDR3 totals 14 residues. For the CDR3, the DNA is TGTGCCAGCAGCCCTTGGGACAGCTCCTACGAGCAGTACTTC. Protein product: CASSPWDSSYEQYF.

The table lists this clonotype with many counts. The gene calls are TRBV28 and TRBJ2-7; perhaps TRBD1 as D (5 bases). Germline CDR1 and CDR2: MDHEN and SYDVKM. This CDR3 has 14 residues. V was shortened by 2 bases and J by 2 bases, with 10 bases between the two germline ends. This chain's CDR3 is CASSLGAATYEQYF. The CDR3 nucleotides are TGTGCCAGCAGTTTAGGGGCAGCAACCTACGAGCAGTACTTC.

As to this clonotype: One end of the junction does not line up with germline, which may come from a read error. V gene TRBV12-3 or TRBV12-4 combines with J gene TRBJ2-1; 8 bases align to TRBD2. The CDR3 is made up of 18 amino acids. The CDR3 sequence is CTSSLDGGRSPSYNEQFF. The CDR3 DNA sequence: TGTACCAGCAGTTTAGACGGCGGGAGGTCCCCCTCCTACAATGAGCAGTTCTTC.

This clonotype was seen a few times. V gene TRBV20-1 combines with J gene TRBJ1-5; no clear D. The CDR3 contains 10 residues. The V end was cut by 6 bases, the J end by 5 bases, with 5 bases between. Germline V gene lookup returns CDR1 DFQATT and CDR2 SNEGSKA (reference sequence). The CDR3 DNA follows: TGCAGTGCAGGTTATCAGCCCCAGCATTTT. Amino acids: CSAGYQPQHF.